This T cell receptor beta chain is drawn from a study of blood T cell repertoires in COVID-19. Germline V gene sequence: CDR1 WNHNN, CDR2 SYGVQD (reference sequence). After removal of 0 bases from V and 9 bases from J, the junction contained 5 bases not matched to a gene. The CDR3 loop spans 14 amino acids. TCRdb's copy holds only in-frame clones and misses some; the assay was immunoSEQ multiplex PCR. The sample yields some 170,000 clones, approximately 80% seen once. The clonotype comes from a woman of 80 years or more with active or convalescent COVID-19. This sequence joins TRBV10-1 and TRBJ1-2, with 9 bases identical to TRBD1. The sequencing sample was made of peripheral blood. CDR3 region: CASSESRTGDRYTF. The CDR3, as DNA: TGCGCCAGCAGTGAGTCGCGGACAGGGGACCGCTACACCTTC.